This passage covers 26 T cell receptor beta chains from one sample sequenced in a study of blood T cell repertoires in COVID-19. Clones were read by immunoSEQ multiplex PCR, and TCRdb kept only the in-frame ones, dropping some. The sample has 300,000 to 350,000 clones, approximately 87% seen once. The sequencing sample was made of peripheral blood. These receptors originate from a woman in her thirties with COVID-19, enrolled during active disease.

This chain uses TRBV18 with TRBJ1-6; D possibly corresponds to TRBD1 (6 bases). Germline values: CDR1 KGHSH, CDR2 LQKENI. With 4 bases removed from V and 9 bases from J, the gap between germline ends came to 10 bases. The length of the CDR3 is 13 residues. The CDR3 bases are TGTGCCAGCTCACGGGGAGGGGGTTCACCCCTCCACTTT. The encoded protein is CASSRGGGSPLHF.

V gene TRBV5-1 combines with J gene TRBJ1-4; the match to TRBD1 covers 10 bases. The CDR3 is 16 residues long. Germline values: CDR1 SGHRS, CDR2 YFSETQ. V dropped 4 bases and J dropped 0; count of bases not matched to a gene: 3. The CDR3 reads CASSKDRGATNEKLFF. The CDR3 DNA is TGCGCCAGCAGCAAGGACAGGGGGGCAACTAATGAAAAACTGTTTTTT.

V gene TRBV27 combines with J gene TRBJ2-5, with D maybe TRBD2 (7 bases). The V end lost 2 bases, the J end lost 5 bases, and 12 bases lay between the germline ends. The CDR3 contains 14 residues. Germline CDR1 reads MNHEY; CDR2 reads SMNVEV (reference sequence). The CDR3 loop reads CASSLMGGGETQYF. The CDR3 DNA is TGTGCCAGCAGTTTAATGGGGGGGGGCGAGACCCAGTACTTC.

The rearrangement links TRBV30 to TRBJ1-1; tentatively, D is TRBD1 (5 bases). The CDR3 has 11 amino acids. V was cut by 3 bases and J by 8 bases, with 10 bases left in between. Germline V lookup: CDR1 GTSNPN, CDR2 SVGIG (reference sequence). The CDR3 is CAWSPRGEAFF. CDR3 DNA sequence: TGTGCCTGGAGCCCACGGGGGGAAGCTTTCTTT. Supplemented by reference TRBV30 and TRBJ1-1, the full variable domain reads SQTIHQWPATLVQPVGSPLSLECTVEGTSNPNLYWYRQAAGRGLQLLFYSVGIGQISSEVPQNLSASRPQDRQFILSSKKLLLSDSGFYLCAWSPRGEAFFGQGTRLTVV.

The rearrangement joins TRBV7-9 to TRBJ1-5; 7 bases align to TRBD1. CDR1 is SEHNR, CDR2 FQNEAQ, per germline (reference sequence). The CDR3 is 14 residues long. V gave up 1 base and J gave up 5 bases; unmatched junction bases: 2. CDR3 sequence: CASSLGQGYQPQHF. The CDR3 DNA reads TGTGCCAGCAGCTTAGGACAGGGATATCAGCCCCAGCATTTT.

CDR3 DNA: TGTGCCAGCAGCGTGACGCAGGATGTCTCCGGCTATGGCTACACCTTC. This gives the protein CASSVTQDVSGYGYTF. The chain has TRBV9 and TRBJ1-2; D is uncertain. Trimming took off 2 bases at V and 4 bases at J, with 18 bases between the two ends. Germline V gene data show CDR1 as SGDLS and CDR2 as YYNGEE. The CDR3 contains 16 residues.

The chain combines TRBV5-1 with TRBJ2-7, with D possibly TRBD2 on 6 matching bases. The CDR3 loop spans 15 amino acids. Between the trimmed V and J ends, which lost 0 bases and 1 base, there was a span of 11 bases. Germline-derived CDR1 and CDR2 are SGHRS and YFSETQ. For the CDR3, the DNA is TGCGCCAGCAGCTTGGGGGAGGCCACATCCTACGAGCAGTACTTC. The encoded protein is CASSLGEATSYEQYF.

The V gene is TRBV6-2 or TRBV6-3, the J gene TRBJ2-7, with TRBD1 as a possible D gene (7 bases). Deletions cut 6 bases from V and 0 bases from J, with 12 bases between. Per germline, CDR1 MNHEY and CDR2 SVGEGT. The CDR3 spans 14 residues. The CDR3 spells CASSAGQLSYEQYF. DNA of the CDR3: TGTGCCAGCAGCGCGGGACAGCTCTCCTACGAGCAGTACTTC.

This chain links TRBV6-5 with TRBJ1-1; 8 bases are shared with TRBD1. The CDR3 loop spans 15 amino acids. Trimming cost V 6 bases and J 0 bases; bases outside gene matches: 6. Germline loops: CDR1 MNHEY, CDR2 SVGAGI. CDR3 protein: CASRYRGGLNTEAFF. The CDR3 nucleotides are TGTGCCAGCAGATACAGGGGGGGGTTGAACACTGAAGCTTTCTTT.

The rearrangement joins TRBV6-5 to TRBJ1-4; 7 bases are shared with TRBD1. The CDR3 contains 13 residues. V dropped 8 bases and J dropped 10; count of bases not matched to a gene: 10. The germline gives CDR1 MNHEY, CDR2 SVGAGI. The CDR3 sequence is CASLTGEPGKLFF. Here the CDR3 DNA reads TGTGCCAGCTTAACAGGGGAGCCTGGAAAACTGTTTTTT.

DNA of the CDR3: TGTGCCAGCAGCGCCCGACAGATAGACCTCGAGCAGTACTTC. It codes for CASSARQIDLEQYF. This sequence joins TRBV11-2 and TRBJ2-7; TRBD1 might be the D (5 bases). Germline V lookup: CDR1 SGHAT, CDR2 FQNNGV. The CDR3 runs 14 residues. V was clipped by 5 bases and J by 6 bases, with 17 bases between them.

V and J are TRBV5-5 and TRBJ2-7; 7 positions agree with TRBD1. This CDR3 is built from 15 residues. V dropped 4 bases and J dropped 0; count of bases not matched to a gene: 7. Per germline, CDR1 SGHKS and CDR2 YYEKEE (reference sequence). DNA for the CDR3: TGTGCCAGCAGCCACCCGGGACAGAGCTCCTACGAGCAGTACTTC. It encodes CASSHPGQSSYEQYF.

The genes are TRBV9 and TRBJ1-2, with D unresolved. This CDR3 has 15 residues. CDR1 is SGDLS, CDR2 YYNGEE, per germline. Trimming removed 2 bases at V and 0 bases at J, with 11 bases between. The CDR3 sequence: CASSVNAVTNYGYTF. The CDR3 coding sequence is TGTGCCAGCAGCGTCAATGCGGTTACTAACTATGGCTACACCTTC.

In this sample, this clone turned up a few times. The chain employs TRBV2 and TRBJ2-1, with D possibly TRBD2 on 5 matching bases. CDR3 length equals 16 residues. Per the germline V gene, CDR1 is SNHLY and CDR2 is FYNNEI. The V gene lost 1 base and the J gene lost 3 bases, with 13 bases spanning the gap. The CDR3 loop reads CASSEVGQTIYNEQFF. The CDR3 DNA reads as TGTGCCAGCAGTGAAGTCGGGCAGACTATCTACAATGAGCAGTTCTTC.

This chain connects TRBV10-2 to TRBJ1-2; D is undetermined. The germline gives CDR1 WSHSY, CDR2 SAAADI. The length of the CDR3 is 12 residues. V lost 2 bases, J lost 5 bases, and 6 bases lay in between. The CDR3 region has the DNA TGCGCCAGCAGTGAGCCCGCGTATGGCTACACCTTC. Protein product: CASSEPAYGYTF.

The chain joins TRBV6-6 to TRBJ2-7; 11 bases map to TRBD2. The germline gives CDR1 MNHNY, CDR2 SVGAGI (reference sequence). CDR3 size: 14 residues. The J segment lost 0 bases and the V segment lost 7 bases, leaving 2 bases of the junction unmatched. CDR3 sequence reads: CASKTSGSSYEQYF. The CDR3 coding sequence is TGTGCCAGCAAAACTAGCGGGAGCTCCTACGAGCAGTACTTC.

The gene calls are TRBV7-9 and TRBJ2-2; the match to TRBD1 covers 7 bases. Germline-derived CDR1 and CDR2 are SEHNR and FQNEAQ (reference sequence). J lost 3 bases, V lost 5 bases, and 12 bases had no gene match. The CDR3 loop spans 17 amino acids. The CDR3, as DNA: TGTGCCAGCAGCCACCCCCCCGAGACAGGGTACACCGGGGAGCTGTTTTTT. Translation gives CASSHPPETGYTGELFF.

The chain combines TRBV28 with TRBJ1-2; possible D gene TRBD1, 5 bases. The CDR3 totals 12 residues. CDR1 is MDHEN, CDR2 SYDVKM, per germline. The ends were cut back, 6 bases at V and 7 bases at J, with 12 bases in the middle. CDR3 in amino acids: CASRTGRGGYTF. The CDR3 DNA reads TGTGCCAGCAGGACGGGGCGGGGTGGCTACACCTTC.

The chain recombines TRBV5-4 with TRBJ2-1, with 8 bases fitting TRBD2. Looked up from germline, CDR1 is SGHNT and CDR2 is YYREEE (reference sequence). V lost 5 bases and J lost 8; bases outside the gene matches: 12. This CDR3 is 15 amino acids long. CDR3: CASSPGGGFRDEQFF. The CDR3 nucleotides read TGTGCCAGCAGTCCCGGGGGGGGGTTCAGGGATGAGCAGTTCTTC. The whole variable domain, filled in from reference TRBV5-4 and TRBJ2-1, reads ETGVTQSPTHLIKTRGQQVTLRCSSQSGHNTVSWYQQALGQGPQFIFQYYREEENGRGNFPPRFSGLQFPNYSSELNVNALELDDSALYLCASSPGGGFRDEQFFGPGTRLTVL.

Only one count was recorded for this clone. V and J are TRBV5-1 and TRBJ2-2; D perhaps matches TRBD1 (5 bases). The V gene lost 4 bases and the J gene lost 3 bases, with 13 bases spanning the gap. CDR1 is SGHRS, CDR2 YFSETQ, per germline. This CDR3 is built from 15 residues. The CDR3 sequence: CASSLSRVDTGELFF. Here the CDR3 DNA reads TGCGCCAGCAGCCTGTCCAGGGTAGACACCGGGGAGCTGTTTTTT.

This rearrangement joins TRBV20-1 to TRBJ1-5, with a possible D match to TRBD1 (5 bases). V dropped 5 bases and J dropped 7 bases, with 15 bases sitting between them. This CDR3 has 13 residues. The germline V gene has CDR1 DFQATT and CDR2 SNEGSKA (reference sequence). The CDR3 nucleotides are TGCAGTGCTGGTGGAAGGTGGGGCCAGCCCCAGCATTTT. It encodes CSAGGRWGQPQHF.

V gene TRBV27 combines with J gene TRBJ2-7, with D unresolved. This CDR3 region has 14 residues. Germline-derived CDR1 and CDR2 are MNHEY and SMNVEV (reference sequence). V gave up 8 bases and J gave up 3 bases, with 17 bases separating them. CDR3 DNA sequence: TGTGCCAGCCGGCCTGGGCTACCCGGCTACGAGCAGTACTTC. This codes for CASRPGLPGYEQYF.

J is TRBJ2-1 and V is TRBV7-9, with TRBD2 matching 13 bases. V shed 1 base and J 8 bases; nucleotides not matched to a gene: 11. This CDR3 has 18 residues. CDR1 is SEHNR and CDR2 is FQNEAQ in the germline V gene (reference sequence). CDR3 DNA: TGTGCCAGCAGCTTAGAACTAGCGGGAGGGCCTAGACGCCATGAGCAGTTCTTC. Encoded protein: CASSLELAGGPRRHEQFF.

This chain connects TRBV5-6 to TRBJ2-3; 7 nucleotides match TRBD1. Germline CDR1 SGHDT, CDR2 YYEEEE. The junction had 8 bases not matched to a gene; V was cut back by 6 bases and J by 4 bases. CDR3 length: 14 amino acids. CDR3 sequence (DNA): TGTGCCAGCAACCAGAGGACAGGACCAGATACGCAGTATTTT. It specifies CASNQRTGPDTQYF.

The chain uses TRBV11-2 and TRBJ2-7; perhaps TRBD1 as D (6 bases). The V and J ends lost 0 bases and 3 bases respectively, with 18 bases between them. CDR1 is SGHAT and CDR2 is FQNNGV in the germline V gene. The CDR3 spans 17 residues. The CDR3 sequence: CASSLDRKVQGSYEQYF. Written as DNA, the CDR3 is TGTGCCAGCAGCTTAGATCGAAAGGTACAGGGCAGCTACGAGCAGTACTTC.

The chain combines TRBV6-6 with TRBJ1-4; D is possibly TRBD1 (6 bases). Trimming cost V 2 bases and J 5 bases, with 12 bases left between them. Germline CDR1 reads MNHNY; CDR2 reads SVGAGI (reference sequence). The CDR3 has 15 amino acids. The CDR3 loop is CASSYGGGSNEKLFF. CDR3 DNA sequence: TGTGCCAGCAGTTACGGGGGGGGCTCGAATGAAAAACTGTTTTTT.